This T cell receptor (beta chain) was retrieved from a study of OX40 agonist ivuxolimab in advanced cancers. Autoimmune disease history or systemic immunosuppression led to patients being barred. Method: immunoSEQ multiplex PCR; TCRdb's copy keeps in-frame clones and lacks some. Of some 74,000 clones in the sample, 80% to 95% were seen once. Per the germline V gene, CDR1 is MNHEY and CDR2 is SVGAGI. The CDR3 length is 15 residues. With V trimmed by 0 bases and J by 4 bases, 3 bases remained unmatched. The sequence derives from an adult with an advanced solid tumor such as melanoma, head and neck, liver or kidney cancer. This sample comprised CD4+ or CD8+ T cells sorted from blood, obtained in a trial of the OX40 agonist ivuxolimab. The V and J genes are TRBV6-5 and TRBJ2-1; 7 bases map to TRBD2. The CDR3 loop is CASSYSGGVYNEQFF. For the CDR3, the DNA is TGTGCCAGCAGTTACTCGGGGGGGGTTTACAATGAGCAGTTCTTC.